This T cell receptor beta chain was recovered during a study of blood T cell repertoires in COVID-19 (dated by TCRdb to between 2020 and 2021). About the investigation overall: Collaborator samples came from the United States, Italy and Spain and covered acute and convalescent phases of COVID-19. The prospective study material was composed of cDNA or gDNA derived from T cells, B-cell-depleted T cells, or PBMCs. Subjects who had been exposed to COVID-19, were actively infected with it, or had recovered from it provided the deeply sampled blood TCRbeta repertoires that made up the dataset. The repertoires were released in a freely available public database meant as a resource for research on the immune response to SARS-CoV-2. Samples were obtained from the ongoing ImmuneRACE study (first 160 participants) and from 1,254 subjects provided by 6 global collaborators. Nearly every sample came with metadata listing a de-identified subject ID, COVID-19 status, age in years and sex. Where available, HLA class I and class II types were taken from metadata supplied by the sample provider and were not determined by assay-based typing. What the authors observed across the whole study: The amount of clinical and demographic metadata varied by source and participant and was provided uncurated.

TCRbeta CDR3 regions were amplified from genomic DNA using the immunoSEQ Assay, a bias-controlled multiplex PCR. Per the source publication's procedure: Nucleated cell counts per sample were estimated from amplification of reference gene primers within the assay. To quantify the absolute abundance of each unique TCRbeta CDR3 rearrangement, sequence reads were collapsed and filtered. For each sample, productive Simpson clonality was calculated as the square root of Simpson's diversity index over productive rearrangements. TCRdb retrieved this table from immuneACCESS and kept in-frame rearrangements only. Not all clones are present; in checked studies, unresolved V genes account for under half, and no reason is known for the remainder. Clone size and V and J calls were adopted from that table, with D and trimming inferred from the DNA. This sample is represented by 250,000 to 300,000 clones; roughly nine tenths of them were singletons. The top ten clonotypes cover 3.6% of the sample.

Each collaborating institution followed its own protocols to collect whole blood in K2EDTA tubes. For TCRbeta analysis, collaborators shipped samples as frozen whole blood, isolated PBMCs, or DNA extracted from either of those sample types. There are 15 amino acids in the CDR3, from cysteine to phenylalanine inclusive. Only CDR3 DNA is held: 45 bases, read in frame from base 1. Based on the germline V gene (reference sequence), the CDR1 and CDR2 sequences are SEHNR and FQNEAQ. Cut back by 7 bases and 0 bases, the V and J ends lie 16 bases apart. Regarding this clone: There is no known antigen for this receptor. No much larger clonotype is one base removed from it; base qualities were not supplied.

The rearrangement combines TRBV7-9 with TRBJ2-7; a tentative D match to TRBD2 spans 5 bases. The TCR originated in a man aged 18 to 35 with active or convalescent COVID-19. The sequencing sample was made of peripheral blood. CDR3 sequence: CASNLRGGSSYEQYF. Read as DNA, the sequence is TGTGCCAGCAACCTACGCGGAGGAAGCTCCTACGAGCAGTACTTC.